A selection of T cell receptor beta chains follows, all from one sample in a study of identical twins. TCRdb fed the 5' RACE reads into MiXCR, producing one record per CDR3 protein. Counted here are about 250,000 distinct CDR3 sequences, approximately 8.3% occurring once; the ten biggest clones make up less than 4%. These records were also assigned to another study, of yellow fever vaccine responses in identical twins.

The specimen was CD8+ T cells sorted from blood. All receptors derive from a woman aged 18-29 years in good health. Each CDR3 is given with its conserved first and last residue. D genes are given only for firm matches. The listing skips clone size in some rows; elsewhere it reads once, few, many or a size class.

d_call j_call v_call clone_size cdr3_aa cdr3_nt
- TRBJ2-7 TRBV4-1 few CASSQVNPTAGEQYF TGCGCCAGCAGCCAAGTCAACCCGACCGCGGGGGAGCAGTACTTC
- TRBJ2-7 TRBV9 many CASSVAVAAYEQYF TGTGCCAGCAGCGTAGCGGTAGCGGCGTACGAGCAGTACTTC
- TRBJ1-5 TRBV9 - CASSPFAGNNQPQHF TGTGCCAGCAGCCCTTTTGCCGGAAACAATCAGCCCCAGCATTTT
TRBD1 TRBJ2-7 TRBV29-1 - CSATRDRAPYEQYF TGCAGCGCGACCCGGGACAGGGCCCCCTACGAGCAGTACTTC
TRBD1 TRBJ1-5 TRBV28 few CASRDRPYNQPQHF TGTGCCAGTCGGGACAGGCCCTACAATCAGCCCCAGCATTTT
- TRBJ2-5 TRBV11-2 - CASSLFSGPQETQYF TGTGCCAGCAGCTTATTTTCCGGGCCACAAGAGACCCAGTACTTC
TRBD1 TRBJ2-3 TRBV24-1 - CAVRDDRGPDTQYF TGTGCCGTCCGAGATGACAGGGGCCCAGATACGCAGTATTTT
TRBD1 TRBJ1-1 TRBV27 - CASRAGGGNTEAFF TGTGCCAGCAGGGCAGGGGGAGGGAACACTGAAGCTTTCTTT
- TRBJ1-5 TRBV19 - CASSIQGRNQPQHF TGTGCCAGTAGTATACAGGGGCGGAATCAGCCCCAGCATTTT
- TRBJ2-2 TRBV4-3 many CASSQDPAGKTTGELFF TGCGCCAGCAGCCAAGATCCAGCCGGAAAAACCACCGGGGAGCTGTTTTTT
- TRBJ2-7 TRBV29-1 few CSVGVGGTEQYF TGCAGCGTTGGGGTTGGGGGGACCGAGCAGTACTTC
- TRBJ2-5 TRBV12-5 - CASGRRSMLKYF TGTGCTAGTGGTCGACGGTCAATGCTTAAGTACTTC
TRBD2 TRBJ2-7 TRBV12-3/TRBV12-4 - CASRERLAELYEQYF TGTGCCAGCAGAGAGAGACTAGCGGAGCTCTACGAGCAGTACTTC
- TRBJ1-4 TRBV21-1 few CASSKVPGRTNEKLFF TGTGCCAGCAGCAAAGTGCCCGGGCGAACTAATGAAAAACTGTTTTTT